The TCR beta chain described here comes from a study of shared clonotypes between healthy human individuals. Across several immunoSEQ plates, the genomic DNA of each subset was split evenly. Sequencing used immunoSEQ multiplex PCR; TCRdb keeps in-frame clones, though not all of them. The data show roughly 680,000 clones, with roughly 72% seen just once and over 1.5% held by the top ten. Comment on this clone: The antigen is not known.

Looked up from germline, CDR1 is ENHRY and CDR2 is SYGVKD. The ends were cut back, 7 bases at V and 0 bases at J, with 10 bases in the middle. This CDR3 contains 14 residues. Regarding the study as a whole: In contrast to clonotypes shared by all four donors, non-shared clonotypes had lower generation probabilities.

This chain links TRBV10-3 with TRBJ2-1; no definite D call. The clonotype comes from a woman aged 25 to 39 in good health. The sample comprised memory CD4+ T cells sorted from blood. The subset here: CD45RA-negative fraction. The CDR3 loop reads CAIKDGSSYNEQFF. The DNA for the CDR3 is TGTGCCATCAAGGACGGAAGCTCCTACAATGAGCAGTTCTTC.